This TCR beta chain was profiled in a study of a mutant IDH1 vaccine in newly diagnosed glioma. Study in general: Treated patients, roughly 62% male and roughly 40% female, averaged approximately 40 years of age.

Sequenced by immunoSEQ multiplex PCR; TCRdb stores in-frame clones only, minus some. The table shows around 17,000 clones, with about 95% occurring only once. Sample time point: baseline, week 1 (first vaccination visit). Treatment in this sample: pre-vaccination baseline after standard-of-care therapy. Tumors from donors were new WHO grade 3 or 4 IDH1-mutant astrocytomas with ATRX loss. There are 15 residues in the CDR3. Germline V gene sequence: CDR1 SNHLY, CDR2 FYNNEI. Trimming removed 2 bases from V and 1 base from J, with 11 bases in between. J is TRBJ2-5 and V is TRBV2; D gene ambiguous. The sequence came from a woman aged 18 to 35 with glioma. Some clones in this sample may be carry-over from other donors' samples. The sequences come from peripheral blood mononuclear cells (PBMCs), collected from a glioma patient treated with radiotherapy, temozolomide or both. The CDR3 region has the DNA TGTGCCAGCAGTGAAACGGTTCAGAGCCAAGAGACCCAGTACTTC. Its protein product is CASSETVQSQETQYF.